This T cell receptor beta chain was found in a study of shared clonotypes between healthy human individuals. A CD45RA-negative memory subset and a CD45RA+ naive subset were separated from the CD4+ cells. Trimming cost V 2 bases and J 7 bases, with 9 bases left between them. The CDR3 sequence is 14 residues long. Germline CDR1 and CDR2: KGHSH and LQKENI. Using immunoSEQ multiplex PCR, the repertoire was profiled, and TCRdb retains in-frame clones only, with some absent. The sample shows about a million clones, roughly 80% of them seen only once. The sample holds a few counts of this clone. Its antigen is still unknown. Notes on the study in general: Sampling included only blood; tissue repertoires likely differ.

The sample taken for sequencing was memory CD4+ T cells sorted from blood. Subset meaning: CD45RA-negative fraction. The source is a man aged 18 to 30 in good health. The chain carries TRBV18 and TRBJ1-6; possible D gene TRBD1, 5 bases. The CDR3, as DNA: TGTGCCAGCTCACCATTGGGGGGGAATTCACCCCTCCACTTT. The encoded protein is CASSPLGGNSPLHF.